The clone carrying this T cell receptor beta chain was counted ten times or more. The CDR3 totals 14 residues. Trimming removed 2 bases from V and 0 bases from J, with 8 bases in between. Per the germline V gene, CDR1 is MDHEN and CDR2 is SYDVKM. One entry per CDR3 protein results from TCRdb running MiXCR on the reads. There are roughly 230,000 distinct CDR3 sequences in the sample; more than 25% occur only once, and less than 8.5% lies in the top ten. This specimen belongs to a study of kidney transplant recipient with SARS-CoV-2 infection. The TCR comes from a male patient aged 30 to 40 who had COVID-19 and was a kidney transplant recipient. The graft donor may have given rise to some T cells. V and J are TRBV28 and TRBJ2-7; TRBD2 might be the D (5 bases). This sample comprised a blood sample, obtained at baseline and on day 111 from a kidney transplant recipient. DNA for the CDR3: TGTGCCAGCAGTTTAGGGCGGGTCTCCTACGAGCAGTACTTC. Translating gives CASSLGRVSYEQYF.